This T cell receptor (beta chain) was captured in a study of vaccination effects on CD4 cells after COVID-19 (dated by TCRdb to about 2022). In terms of the full investigation: Participants received two doses of either the BNT162b2 or the mRNA-1273 mRNA SARS-CoV-2 vaccine. The study compared SARS-CoV-2 spike-specific CD4+ TCR repertoires before and after mRNA vaccination in COVID-19 convalescent patients and infection-naive vaccine recipients. Cultures from other donors in the study were sequenced using the Oncomine TCR Beta short-read assay on an Illumina iSeq 100. The full study included fewer than eleven COVID-19 convalescent patients and a handful of SARS-CoV-2-naive healthy vaccine recipients. Results and caveats for the whole study, not just this receptor: In healthy vaccine recipients, vaccine-induced clones were almost all SARS-CoV-2 mono-reactive, with only 1 of 255 cross-reactive with common cold coronaviruses. Only a small number of convalescent patients were included, and no early post-infection timepoints were available, which limited the study. Clones induced by infection and clones induced by vaccination both contracted markedly at late timepoints after vaccination, which fits with T cell responses waning over time.

Notes on this clone: This clone's antigen is unknown. Base quality data are lacking; no much larger clone is found one base away.

The library was obtained by the immunoSEQ multiplex PCR assay. TCR beta CDR3 sequencing was performed on DNA from the cultured, isolated CD4+ T cells. The original methods were these. Non-productive TCR sequences were removed and reads were trimmed to the CDR3 region, keeping CDR3s of at least 7 amino acids. The MANAFEST web app was used to identify antigen-specific clonotypes by comparing expansion in peptide wells with expansion in reference cultures. To be called positive, a clone needed expansion at FDR<0.05 compared with the reference and with all other wells, an odds ratio greater than 5, and a frequency greater than 0.1% in two replicate wells. A clonotype was called cross-reactive if it was significantly expanded both in SARS-CoV-2 spike wells and in at least one common cold coronavirus spike condition. Using the stringdist R package, CDR3 similarity was measured by Levenshtein distance, and unrooted trees were constructed with ape in R 3.6.1. The clones in this table, taken by TCRdb from immuneACCESS, are in-frame only. Not every clone is retained; where verified, under half of the shortfall comes from an unresolved V gene, and the cause of the rest is unknown. That table is the source of V, J and clone size, and D and trimming were worked out from the DNA. Across this sample there are 45,000 to 65,000 clones, with approximately 79% seen only once. The top ten constitute 2% to 3% of the sample.

Here V drops 0 bases and J drops 1 base, and the junction holds 16 bases not matched to any gene. The germline V gene supplies CDR1 SGHTA and CDR2 FQGTGA. From cysteine to phenylalanine, the CDR3 is 21 amino acids long. Left in the record is the CDR3 DNA by itself, 63 bases read in frame from the first base. In the ViraFEST assay, PBMC were stimulated with viral peptide pools, and TCR sequencing was then used to find antigen-specific CD4+ T cell clonotypes based on their expansion. After 10 to 11 days of culture, CD4+ T cells were isolated with the EasySep CD4+ T cell isolation kit. None of the healthy vaccine recipients had a prior SARS-CoV-2 infection, which was confirmed by nucleocapsid antibody tests that came back negative both before and after vaccination. A few million PBMC per well were cultured in IMDM with about 4.6% human AB serum, 7.5 to 10 IU/ml IL-2 and gentamicin, plus 10 ug/ml peptides. Half of the culture medium was replaced with fresh IL-2-containing medium on days 3 and 7. Unless noted otherwise, every peptide stimulation condition was grown in triplicate wells. PBMC were separated from whole blood using Ficoll-Paque Plus gradient centrifugation and were then either cryopreserved at -140C or used fresh. The overlapping peptide pools covered the spike proteins of SARS-CoV-2 and of the common cold coronaviruses HCoV-NL63, HCoV-OC43 and HCoV-229E. The QIAamp micro DNA kit was used to extract genomic DNA from the cultured CD4+ T cells.

The input for sequencing was CD4+ T cells from PBMCs cultured with HCoV-229E spike peptides, taken before COVID-19 vaccination. The label giving this sample's cell subset or site can be read as: HCoV-229E spike overlapping peptide pool stimulation. The TCR was taken from a human donor who received a COVID-19 vaccine. This chain joins TRBV7-3 to TRBJ2-3; the central 10 bases match TRBD2. The CDR3 protein sequence reads: CASSLTPHNFQRGGRTDTQYF. In nucleotides, the sequence is TGTGCCAGCAGCTTAACTCCCCACAACTTTCAGCGGGGGGGGCGCACAGATACGCAGTATTTT.